The clone carrying this T cell receptor beta chain was recorded a few times. Authors' processing steps: Researchers report that nucleated cell counts were estimated from reference gene primer amplification. Profiling relied on immunoSEQ multiplex PCR, and the TCRdb table lists in-frame clones only, not all of them. V, J and clone size reflect that table, while D and trimming were determined from the DNA. The table records roughly 400,000 clones, around nine tenths of them present only once. The data belong to a study of blood T cell repertoires in COVID-19. Study context: Sources were T cells, B-cell-depleted T cells, or PBMCs; the material itself was cDNA or gDNA.

This CDR3 region has 16 residues. V dropped 0 bases and J dropped 2 bases, with 11 bases sitting between them. Germline lookup yields CDR1 KGHSH and CDR2 LQKENI. Ages ranged from roughly 18 to 100 years, with residence in fewer than 25 US areas. The sequence derives from a woman aged 18-29 years who had been exposed to COVID-19. The rearrangement joins TRBV18 to TRBJ2-1, with D tentatively TRBD2 (6 bases). The source material was PBMCs or T cells enriched from blood (not recorded which). This chain's CDR3 is CASSPPRRLAYNEQFF. The CDR3 DNA reads as TGTGCCAGCTCACCACCGCGGAGACTAGCCTACAATGAGCAGTTCTTC. Looking up the rest from reference TRBV18 and TRBJ2-1 gives the full variable domain: NAGVMQNPRHLVRRRGQEARLRCSPMKGHSHVYWYRQLPEEGLKFMVYLQKENIIDESGMPKERFSAEFPKEGPSILRIQQVVRGDSAAYFCASSPPRRLAYNEQFFGPGTRLTVL.